The next 3 T cell receptor beta chains were all read from a single sample in a study of T cell responses to AZD1222 COVID-19 vaccine. This table comes from immunoSEQ multiplex PCR, and its TCRdb copy is limited to in-frame clones, with some not included. The table shows approximately 140,000 clones, with just over 90% occurring only once. Sequencing used peripheral blood, obtained on day 0 of MenACWY control vaccination. The receptors stem from an adult in good health.

The chain combines TRBV29-1 with TRBJ1-2; D gene uncertain. Trimming removed 4 bases from V and 4 bases from J, with 4 bases in between. Germline CDR1 and CDR2: SQVTM and ANQGSEA. The CDR3 is 10 residues long. This CDR3 is CSVGGYGYTF. CDR3 coding DNA: TGCAGCGTTGGAGGCTATGGCTACACCTTC.

The chain couples TRBV10-3 to TRBJ2-7, with a possible D match to TRBD2 (5 bases). CDR3 length: 14 amino acids. Per germline, CDR1 ENHRY and CDR2 SYGVKD. V was shortened by 2 bases and J by 3 bases, with 11 bases between the two germline ends. The CDR3 loop reads CAISEGRENYEQYF. For the CDR3, the DNA is TGTGCCATCAGTGAGGGTAGGGAGAACTACGAGCAGTACTTC.

The rearrangement uses TRBV7-3 and TRBJ2-6, with unresolved D. The CDR3 spans 15 residues. With 5 bases removed from V and 4 bases from J, the gap between germline ends came to 12 bases. CDR1 and CDR2 (germline): SGHTA, FQGTGA. Written as DNA, the CDR3 is TGTGCCAGCAGCCTACGTCAGCCGGGGGCCAACGTCCTGACTTTC. Residues: CASSLRQPGANVLTF.